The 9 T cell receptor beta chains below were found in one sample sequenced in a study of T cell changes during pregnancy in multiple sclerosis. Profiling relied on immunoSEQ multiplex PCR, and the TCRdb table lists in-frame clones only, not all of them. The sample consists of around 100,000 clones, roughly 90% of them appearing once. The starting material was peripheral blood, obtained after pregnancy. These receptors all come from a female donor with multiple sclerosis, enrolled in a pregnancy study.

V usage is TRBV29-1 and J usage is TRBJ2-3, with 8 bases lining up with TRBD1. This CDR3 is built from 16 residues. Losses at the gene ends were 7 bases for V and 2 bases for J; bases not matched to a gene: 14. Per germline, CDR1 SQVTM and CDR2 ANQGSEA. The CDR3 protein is CSARTDRDRPTDTQYF. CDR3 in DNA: TGCAGCGCCAGAACGGACCGGGACAGGCCCACAGATACGCAGTATTTT.

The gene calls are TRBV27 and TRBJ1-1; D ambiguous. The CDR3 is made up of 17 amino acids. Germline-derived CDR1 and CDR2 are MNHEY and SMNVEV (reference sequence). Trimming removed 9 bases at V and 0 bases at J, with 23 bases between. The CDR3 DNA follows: TGTGCCAGGATGATGAGGAATCACCTTCCAATGAACACTGAAGCTTTCTTT. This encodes CARMMRNHLPMNTEAFF.

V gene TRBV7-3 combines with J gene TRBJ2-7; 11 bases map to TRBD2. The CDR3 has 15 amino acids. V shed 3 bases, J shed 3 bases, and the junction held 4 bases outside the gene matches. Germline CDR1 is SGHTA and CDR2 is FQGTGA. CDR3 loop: CASSFGLAGVYEQYF. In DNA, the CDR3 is TGTGCCAGCAGCTTCGGACTAGCGGGTGTCTACGAGCAGTACTTC.

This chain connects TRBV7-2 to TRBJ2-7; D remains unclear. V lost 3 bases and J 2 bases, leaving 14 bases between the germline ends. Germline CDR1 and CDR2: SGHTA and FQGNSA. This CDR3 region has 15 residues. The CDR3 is CASSFKTLGAYEQYF. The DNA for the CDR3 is TGTGCCAGCAGCTTCAAGACGCTAGGAGCCTACGAGCAGTACTTC.

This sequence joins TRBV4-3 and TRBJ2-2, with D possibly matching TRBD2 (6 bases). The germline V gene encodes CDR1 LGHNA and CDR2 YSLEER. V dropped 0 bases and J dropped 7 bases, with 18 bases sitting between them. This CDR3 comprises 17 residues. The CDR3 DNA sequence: TGCGCCAGCAGCCAAGATCCAGCGGGCCCCAGGTACGGGGAGCTGTTTTTT. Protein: CASSQDPAGPRYGELFF.

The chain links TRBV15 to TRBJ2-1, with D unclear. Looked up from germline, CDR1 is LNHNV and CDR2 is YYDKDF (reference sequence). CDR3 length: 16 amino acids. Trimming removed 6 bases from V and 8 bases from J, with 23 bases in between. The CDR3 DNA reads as TGTGCCACCAGTAGGAGTGGAGACCCCGCCCGATATGAGCAGTTCTTC. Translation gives CATSRSGDPARYEQFF.

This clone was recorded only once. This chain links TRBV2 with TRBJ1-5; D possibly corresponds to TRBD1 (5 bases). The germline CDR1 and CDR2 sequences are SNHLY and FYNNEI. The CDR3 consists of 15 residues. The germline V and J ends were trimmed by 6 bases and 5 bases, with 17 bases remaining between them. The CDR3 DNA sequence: TGTGCCAGCAGACCGACGGGGGGGGTTCATCAGCCCCAGCATTTT. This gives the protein CASRPTGGVHQPQHF.

The CDR3: CASSLEGVWYGYTF. CDR3 sequence (DNA): TGTGCCAGCAGCTTAGAGGGGGTATGGTATGGCTACACCTTC. The V call is TRBV7-9, the J call TRBJ1-2; D may be TRBD1 (6 bases). The CDR3 is made up of 14 amino acids. Germline CDR1 and CDR2: SEHNR and FQNEAQ (reference sequence). Deletions cut 1 base from V and 5 bases from J, with 11 bases between.

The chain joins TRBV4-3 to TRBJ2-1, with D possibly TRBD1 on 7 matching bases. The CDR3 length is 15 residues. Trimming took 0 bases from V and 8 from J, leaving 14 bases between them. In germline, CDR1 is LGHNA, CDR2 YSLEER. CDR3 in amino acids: CASSQDQGEEDEQFF. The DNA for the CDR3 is TGCGCCAGCAGCCAAGATCAGGGGGAGGAGGATGAGCAGTTCTTC.